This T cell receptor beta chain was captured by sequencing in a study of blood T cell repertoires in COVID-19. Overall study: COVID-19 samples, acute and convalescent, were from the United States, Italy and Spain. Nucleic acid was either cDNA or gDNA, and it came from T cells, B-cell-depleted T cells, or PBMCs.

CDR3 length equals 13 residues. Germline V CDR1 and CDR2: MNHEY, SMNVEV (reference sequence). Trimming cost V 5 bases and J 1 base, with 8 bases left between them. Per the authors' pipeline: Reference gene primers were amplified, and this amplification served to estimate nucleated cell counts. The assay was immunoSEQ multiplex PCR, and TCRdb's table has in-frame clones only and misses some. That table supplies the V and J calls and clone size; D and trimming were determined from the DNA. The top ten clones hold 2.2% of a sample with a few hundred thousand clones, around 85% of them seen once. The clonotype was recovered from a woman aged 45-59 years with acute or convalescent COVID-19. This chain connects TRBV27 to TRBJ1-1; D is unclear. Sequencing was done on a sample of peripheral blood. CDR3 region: CASSSRENTEAFF. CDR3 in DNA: TGTGCCAGCAGTAGCCGGGAGAACACTGAAGCTTTCTTT.